The 7 T cell receptor beta chains given below trace back to one sample, sequenced in a study of T-cell memory formation after mild COVID-19. TCRdb processed the 5' RACE reads anew with MiXCR; each CDR3 protein has one entry. The sample yields around 80,000 distinct CDR3 sequences, 9.5% to 15% seen once. Sequencing was performed on PBMCs or a T cell subset sorted from them (not recorded which). These TCRs come from a man aged 18 to 29 who had mild COVID-19 (a few samples of this study predate the infection). Cell type and time point are not known.

This clonotype came up a few times. The V and J genes are TRBV6-2 or TRBV6-3 and TRBJ2-7; D not resolved. Trimming took 4 bases from V and 1 from J, leaving 8 bases between them. This CDR3 region has 13 residues. From germline, CDR1 is MNHEY and CDR2 SVGEGT. Here the CDR3 reads CASSSPWSYEQYF. The CDR3 DNA follows: TGTGCCAGCAGTTCCCCTTGGTCCTACGAGCAGTACTTC.

In its sample, this clonotype was seen a few times. The genes are TRBV27 and TRBJ2-2, with D hard to call. CDR1 is MNHEY, CDR2 SMNVEV, per germline (reference sequence). There are 15 residues in the CDR3. The germline V and J ends were trimmed by 3 bases and 4 bases, with 12 bases remaining between them. Written as DNA, the CDR3 is TGTGCCAGCAGTTTGAGGCAGAAGAGCACCGGGGAGCTGTTTTTT. This gives the protein CASSLRQKSTGELFF.

Only a few counts were recorded for this clonotype. The genes are TRBV7-9 and TRBJ2-5; 8 positions match TRBD1. Germline V gene lookup returns CDR1 SEHNR and CDR2 FQNEAQ (reference sequence). The junction had 5 bases not matched to a gene; V was cut back by 5 bases and J by 6 bases. CDR3 length: 13 residues. In DNA form, the CDR3 reads TGTGCCAGCAGCCCTCAGGGGGCTAAGACCCAGTACTTC. Translated, it gives CASSPQGAKTQYF.

In its sample, this clonotype was seen a few times. V gene TRBV27 combines with J gene TRBJ1-4, with 8 bases lining up with TRBD1. Per the germline V gene, CDR1 is MNHEY and CDR2 is SMNVEV (reference sequence). The CDR3 is made up of 14 amino acids. J gave up 7 bases and V 5 bases, and 6 bases lay outside the gene matches. DNA of the CDR3: TGTGCCAGCAGTCAACAGGGGGGCTTTGAAAAACTGTTTTTT. This translates into CASSQQGGFEKLFF.

The chain links TRBV4-2 to TRBJ1-2, with D hard to call. Per the germline V gene, CDR1 is LGHNA and CDR2 is YNFKEQ. The CDR3 runs to 14 residues. Between the trimmed V and J ends, which lost 0 bases and 4 bases, there was a span of 9 bases. In nucleotides, the CDR3 is TGTGCCAGCAGCCAAGATGCGGGAACCTATGGCTACACCTTC. This codes for CASSQDAGTYGYTF.

This clonotype was detected a few times. The chain is built from TRBV11-2 and TRBJ2-2; no clear D. The V gene lost 3 bases and the J gene lost 8 bases, with 7 bases spanning the gap. Germline V lookup: CDR1 SGHAT, CDR2 FQNNGV. This CDR3 comprises 12 residues. CDR3 residues: CASSFLDGELFF. CDR3 in DNA: TGTGCCAGCAGCTTCTTGGATGGGGAGCTGTTTTTT.

This rearrangement joins TRBV12-3 or TRBV12-4 to TRBJ2-3, with a tentative D call TRBD2 (5 bases). The ends were cut back, 5 bases at V and 2 bases at J, with 14 bases in the middle. The CDR3 has 15 residues. CDR3 protein: CASSRPERPTDTQYF. The CDR3 nucleotides are TGTGCCAGCAGTAGGCCGGAGCGGCCCACAGATACGCAGTATTTT.